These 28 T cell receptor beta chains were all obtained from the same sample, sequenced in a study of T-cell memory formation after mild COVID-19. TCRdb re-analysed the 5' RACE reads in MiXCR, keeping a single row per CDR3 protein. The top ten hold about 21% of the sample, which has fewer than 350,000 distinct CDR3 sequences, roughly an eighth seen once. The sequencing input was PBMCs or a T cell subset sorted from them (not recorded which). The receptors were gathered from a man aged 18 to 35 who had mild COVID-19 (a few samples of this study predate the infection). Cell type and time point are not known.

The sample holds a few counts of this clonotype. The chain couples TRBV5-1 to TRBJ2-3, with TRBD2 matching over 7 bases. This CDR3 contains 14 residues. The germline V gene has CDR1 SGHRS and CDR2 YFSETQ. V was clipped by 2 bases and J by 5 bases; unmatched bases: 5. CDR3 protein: CASSFAGEGDTQYF. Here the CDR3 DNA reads TGCGCCAGCAGCTTCGCGGGGGAGGGAGATACGCAGTATTTT.

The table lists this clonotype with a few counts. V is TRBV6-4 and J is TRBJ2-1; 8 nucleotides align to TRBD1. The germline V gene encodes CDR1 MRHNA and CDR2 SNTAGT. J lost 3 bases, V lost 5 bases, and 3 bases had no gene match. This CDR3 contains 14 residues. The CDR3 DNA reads TGTGCCAGCAGTTTACAGGGGGACTACAATGAGCAGTTCTTC. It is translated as CASSLQGDYNEQFF.

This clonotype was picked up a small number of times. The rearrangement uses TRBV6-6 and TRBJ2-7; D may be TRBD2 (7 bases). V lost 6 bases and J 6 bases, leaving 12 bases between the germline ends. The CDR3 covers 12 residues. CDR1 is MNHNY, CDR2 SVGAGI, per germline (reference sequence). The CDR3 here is CASRGGGREQYF. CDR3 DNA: TGTGCCAGCAGAGGGGGAGGGCGCGAGCAGTACTTC.

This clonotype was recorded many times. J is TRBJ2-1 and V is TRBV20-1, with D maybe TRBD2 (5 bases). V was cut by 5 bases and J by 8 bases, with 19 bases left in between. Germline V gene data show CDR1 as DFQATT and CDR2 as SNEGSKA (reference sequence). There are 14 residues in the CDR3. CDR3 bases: TGCAGTGCTCACCAAGGCAGAGGGAGAGATGAGCAGTTCTTC. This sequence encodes CSAHQGRGRDEQFF.

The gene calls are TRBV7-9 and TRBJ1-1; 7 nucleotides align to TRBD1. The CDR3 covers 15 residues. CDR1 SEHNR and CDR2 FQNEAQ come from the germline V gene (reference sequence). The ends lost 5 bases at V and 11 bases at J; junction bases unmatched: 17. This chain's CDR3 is CASSPPGQVDLEAFF. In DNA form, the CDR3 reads TGTGCCAGCAGCCCTCCCGGACAGGTAGACCTAGAGGCTTTCTTT.

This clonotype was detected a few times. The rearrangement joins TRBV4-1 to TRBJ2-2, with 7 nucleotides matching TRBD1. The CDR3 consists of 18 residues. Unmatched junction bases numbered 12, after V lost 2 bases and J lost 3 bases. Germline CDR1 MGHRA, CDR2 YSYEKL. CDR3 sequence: CASSQLGLDREDTGELFF. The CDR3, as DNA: TGCGCCAGCAGCCAACTTGGTCTTGACAGGGAAGACACCGGGGAGCTGTTTTTT.

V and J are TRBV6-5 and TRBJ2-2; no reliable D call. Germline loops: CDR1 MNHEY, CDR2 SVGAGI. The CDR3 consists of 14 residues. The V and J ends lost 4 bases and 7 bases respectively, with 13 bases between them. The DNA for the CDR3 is TGTGCCAGCAGTTCTGCCTCTGTGGGCGGGGAGCTGTTTTTT. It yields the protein CASSSASVGGELFF.

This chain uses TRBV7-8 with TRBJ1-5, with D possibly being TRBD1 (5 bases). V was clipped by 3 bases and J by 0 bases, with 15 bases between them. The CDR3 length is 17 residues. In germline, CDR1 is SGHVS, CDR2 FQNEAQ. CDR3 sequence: CASSLDKISYSNQPQHF. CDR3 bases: TGTGCCAGCAGCTTGGACAAGATAAGTTATAGCAATCAGCCCCAGCATTTT.

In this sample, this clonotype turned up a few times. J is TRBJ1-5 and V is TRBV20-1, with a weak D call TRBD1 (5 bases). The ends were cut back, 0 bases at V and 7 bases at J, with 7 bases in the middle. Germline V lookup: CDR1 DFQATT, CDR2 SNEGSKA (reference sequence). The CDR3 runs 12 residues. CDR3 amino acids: CSARDGTQPQHF. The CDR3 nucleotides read TGCAGTGCTAGAGATGGGACCCAGCCCCAGCATTTT.

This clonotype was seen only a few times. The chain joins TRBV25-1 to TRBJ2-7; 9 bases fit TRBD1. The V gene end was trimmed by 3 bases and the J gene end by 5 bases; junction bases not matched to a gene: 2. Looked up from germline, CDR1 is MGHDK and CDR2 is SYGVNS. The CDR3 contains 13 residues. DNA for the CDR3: TGTGCCAGCAGTGAGTGGACAGGGGACGAGCAGTACGTC. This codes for CASSEWTGDEQYV.

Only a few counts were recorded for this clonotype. The CDR3 coding sequence is TGCAGTGCTAGAGATCTTCGCAGGGGTAGTAATTCACCCCTCCACTTT. Translating gives CSARDLRRGSNSPLHF. The V call is TRBV20-1, the J call TRBJ1-6, with D perhaps matching TRBD1 (6 bases). This CDR3 has 16 residues. The germline V gene has CDR1 DFQATT and CDR2 SNEGSKA (reference sequence). V was pared by 0 bases and J by 6 bases, with 15 bases between.

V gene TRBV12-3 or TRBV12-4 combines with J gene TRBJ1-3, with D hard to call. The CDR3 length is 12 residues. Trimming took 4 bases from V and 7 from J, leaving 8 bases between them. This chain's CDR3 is CASSSWANTIYF. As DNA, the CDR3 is TGTGCCAGCAGTTCTTGGGCGAACACCATATATTTT.

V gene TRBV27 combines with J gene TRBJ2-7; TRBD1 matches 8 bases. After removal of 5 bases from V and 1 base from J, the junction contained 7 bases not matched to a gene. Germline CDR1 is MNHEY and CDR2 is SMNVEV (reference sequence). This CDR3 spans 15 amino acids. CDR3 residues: CASSPSGTGSYEQYF. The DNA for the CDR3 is TGTGCCAGCAGTCCCTCCGGGACAGGTTCCTACGAGCAGTACTTC.

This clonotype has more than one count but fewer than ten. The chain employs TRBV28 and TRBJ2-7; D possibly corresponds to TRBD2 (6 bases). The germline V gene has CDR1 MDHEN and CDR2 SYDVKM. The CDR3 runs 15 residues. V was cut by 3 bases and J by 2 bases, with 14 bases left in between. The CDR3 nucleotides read TGTGCCAGCAGTTTGGGCGGGGCCGATCCCTACGAGCAGTACGTC. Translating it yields CASSLGGADPYEQYV.

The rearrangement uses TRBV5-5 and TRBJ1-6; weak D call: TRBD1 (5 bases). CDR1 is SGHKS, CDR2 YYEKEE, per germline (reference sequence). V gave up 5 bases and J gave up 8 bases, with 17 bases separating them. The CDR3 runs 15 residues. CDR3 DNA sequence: TGTGCCAGCAGTCACCGAAAGGGACCTGATTCACCCCTCCACTTT. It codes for CASSHRKGPDSPLHF.

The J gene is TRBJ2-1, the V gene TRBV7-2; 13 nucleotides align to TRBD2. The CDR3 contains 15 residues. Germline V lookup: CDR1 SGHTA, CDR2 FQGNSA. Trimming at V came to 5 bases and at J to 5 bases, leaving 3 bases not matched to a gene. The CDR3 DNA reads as TGTGCCAGCAGCCGGACTAGCGGGGGAGACAATGAGCAGTTCTTC. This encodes CASSRTSGGDNEQFF.

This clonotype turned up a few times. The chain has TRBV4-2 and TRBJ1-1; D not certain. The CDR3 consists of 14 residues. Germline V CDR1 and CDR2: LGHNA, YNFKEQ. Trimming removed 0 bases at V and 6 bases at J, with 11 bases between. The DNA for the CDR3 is TGTGCCAGCAGCCAAGATACGAGGTTATCTGAAGCTTTCTTT. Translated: CASSQDTRLSEAFF.

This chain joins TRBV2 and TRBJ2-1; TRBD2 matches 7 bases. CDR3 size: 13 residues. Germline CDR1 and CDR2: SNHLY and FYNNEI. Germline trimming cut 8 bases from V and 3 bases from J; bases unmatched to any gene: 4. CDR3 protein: CASGWTSYNEQFF. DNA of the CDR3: TGTGCCAGCGGATGGACTAGCTACAATGAGCAGTTCTTC.

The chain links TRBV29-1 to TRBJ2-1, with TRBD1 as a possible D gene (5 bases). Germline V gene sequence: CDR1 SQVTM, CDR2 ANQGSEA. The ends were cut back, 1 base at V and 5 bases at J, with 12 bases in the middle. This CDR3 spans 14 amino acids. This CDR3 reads CSVEGPQGNNEQFF. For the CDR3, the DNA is TGCAGCGTTGAAGGACCGCAGGGAAACAATGAGCAGTTCTTC.

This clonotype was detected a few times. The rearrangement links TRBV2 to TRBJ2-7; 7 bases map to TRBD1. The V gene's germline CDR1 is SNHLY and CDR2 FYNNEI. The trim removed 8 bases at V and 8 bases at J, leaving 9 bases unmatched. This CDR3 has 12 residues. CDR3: CASGWDSVKQYF. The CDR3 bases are TGTGCCAGCGGCTGGGACAGCGTTAAGCAGTACTTC.

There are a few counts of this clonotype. The CDR3 is CASSFGLAGNDEQYV. CDR3 coding DNA: TGTGCCAGCAGCTTCGGACTAGCGGGGAACGACGAGCAGTACGTC. This chain connects TRBV5-8 to TRBJ2-7; 12 bases are a match to TRBD2. The CDR3 has 15 residues. Trimming cost V 2 bases and J 5 bases; bases outside gene matches: 5. Per germline, CDR1 SGHTS and CDR2 YDEGEE.

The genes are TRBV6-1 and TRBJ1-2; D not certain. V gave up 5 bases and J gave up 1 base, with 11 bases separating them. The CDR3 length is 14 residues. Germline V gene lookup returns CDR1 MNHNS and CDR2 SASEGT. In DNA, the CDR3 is TGTGCCAGCAGTCTAGAACTATTTAACTATGGCTACACCTTC. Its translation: CASSLELFNYGYTF.

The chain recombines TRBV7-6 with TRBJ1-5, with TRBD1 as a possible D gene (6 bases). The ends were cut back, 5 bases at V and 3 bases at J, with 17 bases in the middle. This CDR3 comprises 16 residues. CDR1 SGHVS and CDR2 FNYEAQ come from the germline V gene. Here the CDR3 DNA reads TGTGCCAGCAGCCTATCGTGGGGGCGGAACAATCAGCCCCAGCATTTT. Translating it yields CASSLSWGRNNQPQHF.

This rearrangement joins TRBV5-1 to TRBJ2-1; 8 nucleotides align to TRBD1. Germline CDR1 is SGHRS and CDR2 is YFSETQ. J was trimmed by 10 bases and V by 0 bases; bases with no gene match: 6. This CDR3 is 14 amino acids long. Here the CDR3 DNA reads TGCGCCAGCAGCTTGGTCCCCAGGGGGCGGGAGCAGTTCTTC. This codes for CASSLVPRGREQFF.

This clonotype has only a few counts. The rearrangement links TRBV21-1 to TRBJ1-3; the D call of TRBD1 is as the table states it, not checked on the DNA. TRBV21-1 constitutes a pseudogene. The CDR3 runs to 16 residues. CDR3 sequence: CASSFPGQSDGNTIYF. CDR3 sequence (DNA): TGTGCCAGCAGCTTCCCAGGACAGTCCGATGGAAACACCATATATTTT.

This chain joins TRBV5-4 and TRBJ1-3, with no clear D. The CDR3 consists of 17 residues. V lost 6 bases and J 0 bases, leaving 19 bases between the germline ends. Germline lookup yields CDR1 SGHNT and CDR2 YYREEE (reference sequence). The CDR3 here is CASIYRNGFSSGNTIYF. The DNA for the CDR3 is TGTGCCAGCATCTACAGAAACGGTTTTAGCTCTGGAAACACCATATATTTT.

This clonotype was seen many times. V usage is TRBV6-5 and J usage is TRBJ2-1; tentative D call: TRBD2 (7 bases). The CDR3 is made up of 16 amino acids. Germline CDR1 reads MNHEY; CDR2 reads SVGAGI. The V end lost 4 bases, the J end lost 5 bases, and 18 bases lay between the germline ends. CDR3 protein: CASSLVSRGADNEQFF. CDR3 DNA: TGTGCCAGCAGTTTAGTGTCACGGGGGGCGGACAATGAGCAGTTCTTC.

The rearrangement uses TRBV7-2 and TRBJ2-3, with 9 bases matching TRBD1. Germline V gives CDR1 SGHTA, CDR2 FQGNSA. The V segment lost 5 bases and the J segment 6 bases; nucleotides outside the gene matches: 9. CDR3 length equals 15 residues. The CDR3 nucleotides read TGTGCCAGCAGCCTGACAGGGGGGGCGTGGGATACGCAGTATTTT. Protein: CASSLTGGAWDTQYF.